Below are 28 T cell receptor beta chains sequenced from a single sample in a study of CD8+ T cells in alopecia areata. Treatment of the sample: oral pan-JAK inhibitor, 5-10 mg twice daily. Extracted RNA was reverse transcribed into cDNA, the sequencing template. Assay: immunoSEQ multiplex PCR; the TCRdb copy retains only in-frame clones and omits some. This sample yields around 190,000 clones, of which just under 65% are seen a single time; 1.3% belongs to the top ten. The sample here was CD4+ T cells sorted from blood, taken at week 49, from a patient treated with tofacitinib. The source is a human donor with alopecia areata.

The chain is built from TRBV13 and TRBJ2-5; tentatively, D is TRBD1 or TRBD2 (5 bases each). This CDR3 has 14 residues. In germline, CDR1 is PRHDT, CDR2 FYEKMQ (reference sequence). The V and J ends lost 5 bases and 7 bases respectively, with 17 bases between them. The CDR3, as DNA: TGTGCCAGCAGCCTCGGGGACCGCTTCGGGACCCAGTACTTC. This sequence encodes CASSLGDRFGTQYF.

The chain combines TRBV10-3 with TRBJ1-1, with D unclear. Trimming pared 4 bases from V and 4 bases from J, leaving 10 bases between. This CDR3 spans 13 amino acids. Germline V gene data show CDR1 as ENHRY and CDR2 as SYGVKD. The CDR3 protein is CAISVSGSTEAFF. The CDR3 DNA reads as TGTGCCATCAGTGTATCGGGTTCCACTGAAGCTTTCTTT.

The chain carries TRBV5-6 and TRBJ1-6; perhaps TRBD1 as D (6 bases). Germline V gene sequence: CDR1 SGHDT, CDR2 YYEEEE. CDR3 length: 14 amino acids. V lost 3 bases and J lost 8, with 12 bases in between. CDR3: CASSSGTPDSPLHF. The DNA for the CDR3 is TGTGCCAGCAGCTCCGGGACACCAGATTCACCCCTCCACTTT. Based on the CDR3 plus reference TRBV5-6 and TRBJ1-6, the full variable domain is DAGVTQSPTHLIKTRGQQVTLRCSPKSGHDTVSWYQQALGQGPQFIFQYYEEEERQRGNFPDRFSGHQFPNYSSELNVNALLLGDSALYLCASSSGTPDSPLHFGNGTRLTVT.

The CDR3 DNA reads TGCAGCGTTTTCAGTGGTGGCTACACCTTC. This codes for CSVFSGGYTF. The chain has TRBV29-1 and TRBJ1-2; no firm D call. CDR3 size: 10 residues. Trimming removed 5 bases from V and 7 bases from J, with 8 bases in between. Germline V gene data show CDR1 as SQVTM and CDR2 as ANQGSEA.

The chain recombines TRBV15 with TRBJ1-1; D not certain. Germline loops: CDR1 LNHNV, CDR2 YYDKDF (reference sequence). The CDR3 has 13 residues. V lost 5 bases, J lost 11 bases, and 18 bases lay in between. The CDR3 loop is CATSGNRRELAFF. The CDR3 nucleotides are TGTGCCACCAGCGGCAACAGAAGGGAGTTGGCTTTCTTT.

This clone was detected once. The chain recombines TRBV5-1 with TRBJ2-5; possibly TRBD1 for D (5 bases). CDR1 is SGHRS, CDR2 YFSETQ, per germline. Deletions cut 3 bases from V and 5 bases from J, with 11 bases between. The CDR3 is 13 amino acids. The CDR3 sequence: CASSSNGAETQYF. CDR3 sequence (DNA): TGCGCCAGCAGCTCCAATGGGGCGGAGACCCAGTACTTC.

The CDR3 spells CASSPWTGHEAFF. CDR3 DNA sequence: TGTGCCAGCAGCCCTTGGACAGGCCATGAAGCTTTCTTT. The chain links TRBV9 to TRBJ1-1, with 7 bases lining up with TRBD1. This CDR3 is 13 amino acids long. The germline CDR1 and CDR2 sequences are SGDLS and YYNGEE. The junction had 7 bases not matched to a gene; V was cut back by 4 bases and J by 7 bases.

The J gene is TRBJ1-2, the V gene TRBV7-2, with D maybe TRBD1 (5 bases). Trimming shortened V by 2 bases and J by 2 bases, and 12 bases separated the two germline ends. The CDR3 runs 15 residues. CDR1 is SGHTA, CDR2 FQGNSA, per germline. CDR3 amino acids: CASSLRTGANYGYTF. CDR3 DNA sequence: TGTGCCAGCAGCTTACGGACCGGGGCGAACTATGGCTACACCTTC. The whole variable domain, filled in from reference TRBV7-2 and TRBJ1-2, reads GAGVSQSPSNKVTEKGKDVELRCDPISGHTALYWYRQSLGQGLEFLIYFQGNSAPDKSGLPSDRFSAERTGGSVSTLTIQRTQQEDSAVYLCASSLRTGANYGYTFGSGTRLTVV.

The rearrangement links TRBV25-1 to TRBJ2-2; D ambiguous. The V end was cut by 4 bases, the J end by 7 bases, with 10 bases between. The CDR3 spans 13 residues. Germline V gives CDR1 MGHDK, CDR2 SYGVNS. The CDR3 region has the DNA TGTGCCAGCAGTGTAGTAGGTTACGGGGAGCTGTTTTTT. It encodes CASSVVGYGELFF.

The chain is built from TRBV5-1 and TRBJ2-5, with D tentatively TRBD1 (5 bases). Per the germline V gene, CDR1 is SGHRS and CDR2 is YFSETQ. The CDR3 sequence is 15 residues long. Trimming stripped 2 bases from V and 5 bases from J, with 16 bases between. The CDR3 DNA reads TGCGCCAGCAGCTTTACCACAGGAGATCAGGAGACCCAGTACTTC. Its protein product is CASSFTTGDQETQYF.

The V call is TRBV27, the J call TRBJ1-2; 8 bases agree with TRBD1. The CDR3 is 13 amino acids. The germline V gene encodes CDR1 MNHEY and CDR2 SMNVEV (reference sequence). V lost 3 bases to trimming and J lost 4 bases; unmatched junction nucleotides: 1. In DNA, the CDR3 is TGTGCCAGCAGTTTTGACAGGGGCTATGGCTACACCTTC. Translation gives CASSFDRGYGYTF.

The rearrangement links TRBV29-1 to TRBJ1-1; TRBD1 agrees at 9 bases. With V trimmed by 7 bases and J by 8 bases, 5 bases remained unmatched. CDR1 and CDR2 from the germline V gene are SQVTM and ANQGSEA. The CDR3 extends over 11 amino acids. The CDR3 sequence: CSGRTGAEAFF. DNA for the CDR3: TGCAGCGGGCGGACAGGGGCAGAAGCTTTCTTT.

The V and J genes are TRBV29-1 and TRBJ1-2; TRBD1 agrees at 7 bases. CDR3 length: 14 residues. V lost 0 bases, J lost 6 bases, and 7 bases stayed unmatched. Germline CDR1 reads SQVTM; CDR2 reads ANQGSEA. CDR3 bases: TGCAGCGTTGAAGAGAACGCACAGGGGAATGGCTACACCTTC. It codes for CSVEENAQGNGYTF.

This clone was seen more than once but under ten times. This chain joins TRBV7-2 and TRBJ2-3; D ambiguous. The CDR3 has 14 amino acids. Germline V gene data show CDR1 as SGHTA and CDR2 as FQGNSA. Trimming left V 1 base short and J 6 bases short, with 11 bases between. In nucleotides, the CDR3 is TGTGCCAGCAGCTTAGGCAGCGTAGCCGATACGCAGTATTTT. Amino acids: CASSLGSVADTQYF. Filled out from reference TRBV7-2 and TRBJ2-3, the complete variable domain reads GAGVSQSPSNKVTEKGKDVELRCDPISGHTALYWYRQSLGQGLEFLIYFQGNSAPDKSGLPSDRFSAERTGGSVSTLTIQRTQQEDSAVYLCASSLGSVADTQYFGPGTRLTVL.

This chain connects TRBV14 to TRBJ2-6, with D perhaps matching TRBD1 or TRBD2 (6 bases each). The germline CDR1 and CDR2 sequences are SGHDN and FVKESK. The CDR3 contains 16 residues. The V gene lost 8 bases and the J gene lost 0 bases, with 14 bases spanning the gap. CDR3 bases: TGTGCCAGCGGGCAGGGGACTTCCTCTGGGGCCAACGTCCTGACTTTC. Translation gives CASGQGTSSGANVLTF.

The genes are TRBV7-8 and TRBJ2-7, with 12 bases matching TRBD1. The CDR3 has 13 amino acids. Germline assignment: CDR1 SGHVS and CDR2 FQNEAQ. V shed 5 bases, J shed 9 bases, and the junction held 5 bases outside the gene matches. The CDR3 bases are TGTGCCAGCAGCCTTGGGACAGGGGGCGCGCAGTACTTC. This sequence encodes CASSLGTGGAQYF.

This clone was counted at least ten times. V is TRBV19 and J is TRBJ2-2; TRBD2 aligns across 7 bases. This CDR3 has 15 residues. Germline CDR1 and CDR2: LNHDA and SQIVND (reference sequence). V gave up 5 bases and J gave up 0 bases; unmatched junction bases: 3. CDR3 sequence reads: CASSPGTTNTGELFF. Here the CDR3 DNA reads TGTGCCAGTAGTCCCGGGACTACGAACACCGGGGAGCTGTTTTTT.

The chain couples TRBV13 to TRBJ1-2, with a weak D call TRBD1 (5 bases). The CDR3 spans 14 residues. Trimming took 5 bases from V and 8 from J, leaving 18 bases between them. Germline V lookup: CDR1 PRHDT, CDR2 FYEKMQ (reference sequence). CDR3 region: CASSEGPNGDGYTF. The CDR3 DNA reads as TGTGCCAGCAGCGAAGGACCGAACGGGGACGGCTACACCTTC.

The chain has TRBV29-1 and TRBJ2-1; D is possibly TRBD2 (5 bases). Germline lookup yields CDR1 SQVTM and CDR2 ANQGSEA. The ends were cut back, 2 bases at V and 0 bases at J, with 11 bases in the middle. This CDR3 contains 15 residues. DNA for the CDR3: TGCAGCGTTGAATTGGCTGGGAGCTCCTACAATGAGCAGTTCTTC. Residues: CSVELAGSSYNEQFF.

This clone was recorded once. The chain joins TRBV29-1 to TRBJ1-5; 10 bases line up with TRBD1. This CDR3 is 15 amino acids long. V lost 5 bases to trimming and J lost 2 bases; unmatched junction nucleotides: 6. Germline values: CDR1 SQVTM, CDR2 ANQGSEA. CDR3 sequence reads: CSVLAGQGGNQPQHF. The CDR3 DNA reads TGCAGCGTTCTGGCCGGACAGGGGGGCAATCAGCCCCAGCATTTT.

This clone was observed many times. The rearrangement links TRBV6-4 to TRBJ2-2; 8 bases fit TRBD2. The CDR3 has 15 amino acids. V gave up 0 bases and J gave up 4 bases; unmatched junction bases: 1. Per the germline V gene, CDR1 is MRHNA and CDR2 is SNTAGT. The CDR3 DNA sequence: TGTGCCAGCAGTGACTCCGGGGGGGCCACCGGGGAGCTGTTTTTT. Translating it yields CASSDSGGATGELFF.

The rearrangement uses TRBV30 and TRBJ1-2; D is unresolved. Germline-derived CDR1 and CDR2 are GTSNPN and SVGIG (reference sequence). Trimming stripped 2 bases from V and 2 bases from J, with 12 bases between. This CDR3 region has 14 residues. In nucleotides, the CDR3 is TGTGCCTGGAGTTATCCAGACGGGAACTATGGCTACACCTTC. Translation: CAWSYPDGNYGYTF.

Here the CDR3 reads CAWSPILPDAEAFF. The DNA of the CDR3 is TGTGCCTGGAGCCCGATCCTTCCGGACGCTGAAGCTTTCTTT. V is TRBV30 and J is TRBJ1-1; D is unclear. This CDR3 is built from 14 residues. Trimming took off 3 bases at V and 6 bases at J, with 17 bases between the two ends. Germline CDR1 and CDR2: GTSNPN and SVGIG (reference sequence). Based on the CDR3 plus reference TRBV30 and TRBJ1-1, the full variable domain is SQTIHQWPATLVQPVGSPLSLECTVEGTSNPNLYWYRQAAGRGLQLLFYSVGIGQISSEVPQNLSASRPQDRQFILSSKKLLLSDSGFYLCAWSPILPDAEAFFGQGTRLTVV.

Turning to this clone: In the same sample, other DNA sequences code for this CDR3. This chain uses TRBV29-1 with TRBJ1-2, with unresolved D. Germline-derived CDR1 and CDR2 are SQVTM and ANQGSEA. Trimming removed 7 bases at V and 1 base at J, with 7 bases between. The CDR3 totals 11 residues. The CDR3 loop is CSARGNYGYTF. The CDR3 DNA is TGCAGCGCCCGGGGTAACTATGGCTACACCTTC.

The chain couples TRBV30 to TRBJ1-1, with no clear D. This CDR3 is 13 amino acids long. CDR1 and CDR2 (germline): GTSNPN, SVGIG (reference sequence). Trimming removed 7 bases at V and 2 bases at J, with 14 bases between. The CDR3 DNA reads TGTGCCTTTCGGGATTCCCCTAACACTGAAGCTTTCTTT. It yields the protein CAFRDSPNTEAFF.

This clone was counted between two and nine times. This rearrangement joins TRBV29-1 to TRBJ2-1; D is uncertain. Germline lookup yields CDR1 SQVTM and CDR2 ANQGSEA. CDR3 length: 10 amino acids. V dropped 7 bases and J dropped 5 bases, with 6 bases sitting between them. In nucleotides, the CDR3 is TGCAGCGGTACGAACAATGAGCAGTTCTTC. Translated: CSGTNNEQFF.

This clone has only a few counts. The chain uses TRBV7-6 and TRBJ2-5; tentative D call: TRBD1 (5 bases). Looked up from germline, CDR1 is SGHVS and CDR2 is FNYEAQ. There are 14 residues in the CDR3. With 1 base removed from V and 2 bases from J, the gap between germline ends came to 8 bases. The DNA for the CDR3 is TGTGCCAGCAGCTTAGGAAGACAGCAAGAGACCCAGTACTTC. Its protein product is CASSLGRQQETQYF.

As for this clone: This sequence may be a read error, since a much larger clone differs from it by one base. Other DNA sequences in this sample translate to the same CDR3. The chain combines TRBV7-2 with TRBJ2-7; D is undetermined. The CDR3 has 11 amino acids. The germline CDR1 and CDR2 sequences are SGHTA and FQGNSA. V was cut by 4 bases and J by 3 bases, with 4 bases left in between. The CDR3 reads CASSSYYEQYF. DNA of the CDR3: TGTGCCAGCAGCTCCTACTACGAGCAGTACTTC.